This TCR beta chain comes out of a study of CD8 T cells in Susac syndrome. TCR beta sequencing covered blood CD8+ and CD4+ T cells. Controls matched for sex and age were healthy donors. Negative isolation was applied to CD8+ and CD4+ T cells, and FACS enrichment was applied to TEMRA cells. V dropped 3 bases and J dropped 3 bases, with 12 bases sitting between them. Germline V gene lookup returns CDR1 DFQATT and CDR2 SNEGSKA (reference sequence). This CDR3 region has 14 residues. A quantity of about 0.5 to 1 ug RNA underwent reverse transcription using random hexamers. TCRdb reanalysed the immunoSEQ multiplex PCR reads using MiXCR and keeps one entry per CDR3 protein. The profile covers approximately 100,000 distinct CDR3 sequences, with just under 95% appearing a single time and roughly 0.12% taken by the ten largest.

The TCR comes from a human donor in good health. What was sequenced was CD8+ T cells from PBMCs. The genes are TRBV20-1 and TRBJ1-5, with TRBD1 as a possible D gene (5 bases). CDR3 bases: TGCAGTGCTAGGGGTGGGGGTCCCAATCAGCCCCAGCATTTT. The encoded protein is CSARGGGPNQPQHF.